This TCR beta chain originates from a study of T cells in Graves' hyperthyroidism and ophthalmopathy (dated by TCRdb to the late 2010s). Notes on the research overall: Peripheral blood samples were taken at the time of initial diagnosis, prior to any treatment. To identify TCR V-J signatures that set the groups apart, the researchers used a discovery cohort of roughly 100 patients, made up of 40 to 45 with Graves' ophthalmopathy and 57 with stable Graves' hyperthyroidism. Prospective prediction of ophthalmopathy was tested in an independent validation cohort consisting of some 19 hyperthyroidism patients and more than 15 patients who later progressed to ophthalmopathy. The 100 discovery patients were randomly divided into training and test sets at a 7:3 ratio. In more than five Graves' hyperthyroidism patients, the study also compared T-cell repertoires from thyroid tissue with T-cell repertoires from blood. Following sampling, methimazole starting at 30 mg daily was given to hyperthyroidism patients, and high-dose intravenous methylprednisolone was given to ophthalmopathy patients. According to the paper, TCR Vbeta CDR3 sequencing was carried out on about 140 peripheral blood samples, which came from around 43 ophthalmopathy, under 85 hyperthyroidism and roughly 17 progressor patients.

The TCR beta CDR3 regions were amplified from the RNA transcripts. A first-round RT-PCR of the TCR CDR3 used the HTBI primer set with the Qiagen OneStep RT-PCR kit. Libraries were constructed in a second round of multiplex PCR, after which size selection and purification were carried out. Sequencing of the libraries was done on an Illumina HiSeq2000 using paired-end 100 bp reads. From the authors' description of their analysis: SOAPnuke was used to process the raw data, removing reads that contained adapters or uncalled bases, had a mean Phred below 15, or lacked an exact match to the constant primer or identifier. COPE v1.2.5 was used to merge the high-quality paired reads, and each unique nucleotide sequence was defined as a clonotype. MiTCR v1.1 was used to align the clonotypes against IMGT TRBV, TRBD and TRBJ reference segments. Analysis was restricted to V-J combinations with a frequency above 0.0001, which covered 99.2% of repertoires. The TCS score was defined as the ratio of F50 (clonal expansion) to E x V (chaos), calculated using BLOSUM62-based TCRdist between CDR3 peptides within each V-J. Welch's t-statistics and random forest reduced 514 V-J features to fewer than 15, which were used in a naive Bayes classifier (R e1071). TCRdb itself trimmed the public reads at Q25 with fastp, ran MiXCR and retained productive beta chains. For every CDR3 protein sequence, its rows merge into one entry that carries the most common genes and DNA. Here the V and J calls rest on TCRdb's processing, not on the authors' analysis. The sample yields about 620,000 distinct CDR3 sequences; under 20% were counted once. 3% to 4% of the sample lies in the top ten.

General conclusions and limits of the study: A 13 V-J signature model separated ophthalmopathy from stable hyperthyroidism, with around 90% sensitivity and roughly 84% specificity in cross-validation and 80%/75% in testing. In validation, progression to ophthalmopathy was predicted by the model with 65% to 71% sensitivity and about 72% specificity, a median of 6.5 months before onset. No statistical method was used to fix the sample size in advance, and group allocation was not hidden from the investigators. Most expanded thyroid clonotypes (frequency above 0.001) were also detected in blood, suggesting blood repertoires may reflect thyroid immune responses.

Stable Graves' hyperthyroidism was defined as no progression to ophthalmopathy during 18 months of follow-up. Hyperthyroidism patients were aged 18 to 65 years and newly diagnosed, with disease duration of less than 2 months. Patients with uncontrolled infections, other autoimmune diseases, pregnancy or lactation were excluded. Diagnoses were based on clinical symptoms, serum thyroxine and TRAb, thyroid ultrasound and orbital computed tomography. Ficoll-Paque density gradient centrifugation was used to isolate PBMCs from about 10 ml of fresh peripheral blood. Trizol reagent was used to extract total RNA, and RNA quality was then checked on an Agilent 2100 Bioanalyzer. CDR1 and CDR2, per the germline V gene, are MGHRA and YSYEKL. V is clipped by 0 bases and J by 11 bases, and the sequence between their germline boundaries is 20 bases long. From the cysteine through the phenylalanine, the CDR3 covers 16 amino acids. Kept here is only the CDR3 DNA, which spans 48 bases and is read in frame from base 1.

To note about this clonotype: Its antigen is unknown. No base quality information exists; no much larger clone differs at one position.

Sequencing was performed on blood. The chain joins TRBV4-1 to TRBJ2-1, with no reliable assignment of the D segment. The clonotype originates from a woman younger than 45 with Graves' hyperthyroidism. The nucleotide sequence reads TGCGCCAGCAGCCAAGATCTCGGAGCAATAGTAGTACAGCAGTTCTTC. It translates as CASSQDLGAIVVQQFF.